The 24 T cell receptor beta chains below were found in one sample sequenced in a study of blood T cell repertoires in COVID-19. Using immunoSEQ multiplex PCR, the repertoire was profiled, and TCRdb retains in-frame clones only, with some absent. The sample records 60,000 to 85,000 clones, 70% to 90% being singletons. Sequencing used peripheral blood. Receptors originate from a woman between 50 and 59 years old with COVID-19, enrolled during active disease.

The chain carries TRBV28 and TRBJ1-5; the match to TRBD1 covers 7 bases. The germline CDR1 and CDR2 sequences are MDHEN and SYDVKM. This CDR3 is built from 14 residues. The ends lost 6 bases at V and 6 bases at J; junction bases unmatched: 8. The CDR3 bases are TGTGCCAGCAGCCTCTTTACAGGGGCTCAGCCCCAGCATTTT. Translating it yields CASSLFTGAQPQHF.

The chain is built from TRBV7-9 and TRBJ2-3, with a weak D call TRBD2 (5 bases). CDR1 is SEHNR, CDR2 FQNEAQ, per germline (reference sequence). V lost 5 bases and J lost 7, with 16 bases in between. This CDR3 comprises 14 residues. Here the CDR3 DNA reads TGTGCCAGCAGCCCCCGGGATACGGTCAATACGCAGTATTTT. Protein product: CASSPRDTVNTQYF.

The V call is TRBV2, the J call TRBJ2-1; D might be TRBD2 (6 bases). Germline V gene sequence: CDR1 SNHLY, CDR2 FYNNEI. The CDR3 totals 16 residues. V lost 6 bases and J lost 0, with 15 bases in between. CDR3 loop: CASRRDFQSSYNEQFF. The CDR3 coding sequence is TGTGCCAGCAGAAGGGACTTCCAGAGCTCCTACAATGAGCAGTTCTTC.

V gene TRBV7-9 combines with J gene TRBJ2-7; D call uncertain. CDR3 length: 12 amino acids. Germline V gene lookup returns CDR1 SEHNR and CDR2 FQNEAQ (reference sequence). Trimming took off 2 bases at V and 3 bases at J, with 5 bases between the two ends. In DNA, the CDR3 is TGTGCCAGCAGCTTATCGTACTACGAGCAGTACTTC. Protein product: CASSLSYYEQYF.

The CDR3 DNA reads as TGTGCCAGCAGTTTAGTAGCGGGAGGACCCACAGATACGCAGTATTTT. This sequence encodes CASSLVAGGPTDTQYF. This sequence joins TRBV27 and TRBJ2-3, with 10 positions matching TRBD2. From germline, CDR1 is MNHEY and CDR2 SMNVEV (reference sequence). Trimming at V came to 2 bases and at J to 2 bases, leaving 4 bases not matched to a gene. The CDR3 consists of 16 residues.

The CDR3 region is CASSYSGGSGANEQFF. The CDR3 DNA is TGTGCCAGCAGTTACTCGGGCGGGAGCGGCGCCAATGAGCAGTTCTTC. V usage is TRBV6-2 or TRBV6-3 and J usage is TRBJ2-1, with 7 bases that match TRBD2. Germline V CDR1 and CDR2: MNHEY, SVGEGT. This CDR3 is built from 16 residues. V gave up 0 bases and J gave up 6 bases; unmatched junction bases: 8.

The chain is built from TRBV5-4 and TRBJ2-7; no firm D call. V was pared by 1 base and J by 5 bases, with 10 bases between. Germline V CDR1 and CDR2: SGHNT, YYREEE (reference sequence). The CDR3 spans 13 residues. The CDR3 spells CASSLPSRHEQYF. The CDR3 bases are TGTGCCAGCAGCTTGCCCTCTAGGCACGAGCAGTACTTC.

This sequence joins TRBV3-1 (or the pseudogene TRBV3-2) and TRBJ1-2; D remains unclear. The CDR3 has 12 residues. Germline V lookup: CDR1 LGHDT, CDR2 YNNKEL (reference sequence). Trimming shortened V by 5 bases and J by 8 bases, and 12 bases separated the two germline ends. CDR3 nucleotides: TGTGCCAGCAGCAGAAATACGCGGGGCTACACCTTC. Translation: CASSRNTRGYTF.

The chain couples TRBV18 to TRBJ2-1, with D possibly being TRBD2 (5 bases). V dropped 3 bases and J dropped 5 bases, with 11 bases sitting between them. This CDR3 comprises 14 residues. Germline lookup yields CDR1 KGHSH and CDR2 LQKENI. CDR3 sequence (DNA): TGTGCCAGCTCACCGCGAGGGCCGAACAATGAGCAGTTCTTC. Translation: CASSPRGPNNEQFF.

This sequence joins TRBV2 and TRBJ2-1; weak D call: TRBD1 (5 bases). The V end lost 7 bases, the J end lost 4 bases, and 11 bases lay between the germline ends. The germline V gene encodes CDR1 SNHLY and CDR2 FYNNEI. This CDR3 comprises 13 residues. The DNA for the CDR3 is TGTGCCAGCATAAAGGACATATACAATGAGCAGTTCTTC. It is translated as CASIKDIYNEQFF.

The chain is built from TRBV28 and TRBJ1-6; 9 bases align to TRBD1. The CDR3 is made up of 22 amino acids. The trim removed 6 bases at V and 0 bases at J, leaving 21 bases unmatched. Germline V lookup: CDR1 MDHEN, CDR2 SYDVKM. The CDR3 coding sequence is TGTGCCAGCAGGATCAGGGGCCAAAGGGACAGGGTAACCCTCTCCTATAATTCACCCCTCCACTTT. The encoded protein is CASRIRGQRDRVTLSYNSPLHF.

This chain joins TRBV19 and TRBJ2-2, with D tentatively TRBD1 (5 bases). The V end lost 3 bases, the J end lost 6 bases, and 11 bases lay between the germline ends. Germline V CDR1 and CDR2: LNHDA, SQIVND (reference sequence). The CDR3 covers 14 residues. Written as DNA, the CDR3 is TGTGCCAGTAGTATTTTGCAGGGTCCCGGGGAGCTGTTTTTT. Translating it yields CASSILQGPGELFF.

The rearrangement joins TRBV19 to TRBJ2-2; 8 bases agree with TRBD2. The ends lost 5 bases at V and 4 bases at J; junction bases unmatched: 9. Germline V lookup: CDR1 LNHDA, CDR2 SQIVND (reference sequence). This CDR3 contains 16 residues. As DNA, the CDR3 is TGTGCCAGTAGTGCACCGGGACTAGATCTCACCGGGGAGCTGTTTTTT. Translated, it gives CASSAPGLDLTGELFF.

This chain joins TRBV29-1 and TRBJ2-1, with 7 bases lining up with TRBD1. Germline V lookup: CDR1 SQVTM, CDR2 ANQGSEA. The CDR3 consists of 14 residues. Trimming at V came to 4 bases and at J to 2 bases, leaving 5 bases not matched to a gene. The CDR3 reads CSVAAGTAYNEQFF. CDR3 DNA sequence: TGCAGCGTTGCGGCCGGGACAGCCTACAATGAGCAGTTCTTC.

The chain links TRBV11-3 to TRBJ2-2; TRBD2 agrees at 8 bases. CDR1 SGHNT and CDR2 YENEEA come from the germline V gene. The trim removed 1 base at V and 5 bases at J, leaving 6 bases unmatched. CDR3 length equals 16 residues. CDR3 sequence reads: CASSLGSIAGTGELFF. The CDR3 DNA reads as TGTGCCAGCAGCTTAGGATCTATAGCGGGAACCGGGGAGCTGTTTTTT.

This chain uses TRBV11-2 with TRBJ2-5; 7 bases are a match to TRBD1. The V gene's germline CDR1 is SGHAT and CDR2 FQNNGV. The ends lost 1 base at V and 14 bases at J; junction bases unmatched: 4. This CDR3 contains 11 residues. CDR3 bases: TGTGCCAGCAGCTTAGGGGGACAGCGATACTTC. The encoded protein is CASSLGGQRYF.

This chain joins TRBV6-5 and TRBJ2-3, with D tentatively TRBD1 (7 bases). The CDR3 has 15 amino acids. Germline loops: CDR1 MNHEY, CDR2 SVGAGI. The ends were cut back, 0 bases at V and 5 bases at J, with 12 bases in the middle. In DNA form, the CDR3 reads TGTGCCAGCAGTTACTCGTACAGGGGAGGAGATACGCAGTATTTT. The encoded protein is CASSYSYRGGDTQYF.

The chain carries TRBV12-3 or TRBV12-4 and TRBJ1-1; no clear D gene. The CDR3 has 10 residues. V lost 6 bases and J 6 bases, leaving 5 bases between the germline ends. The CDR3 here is CASRGAEAFF. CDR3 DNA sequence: TGTGCCAGCAGGGGAGCTGAAGCTTTCTTT.

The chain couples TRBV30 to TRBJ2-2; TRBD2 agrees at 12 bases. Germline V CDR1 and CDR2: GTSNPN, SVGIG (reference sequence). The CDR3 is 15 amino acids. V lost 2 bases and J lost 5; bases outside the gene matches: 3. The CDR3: CAWSLTSGSTGELFF. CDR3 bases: TGTGCCTGGAGTCTGACTAGCGGGAGTACCGGGGAGCTGTTTTTT.

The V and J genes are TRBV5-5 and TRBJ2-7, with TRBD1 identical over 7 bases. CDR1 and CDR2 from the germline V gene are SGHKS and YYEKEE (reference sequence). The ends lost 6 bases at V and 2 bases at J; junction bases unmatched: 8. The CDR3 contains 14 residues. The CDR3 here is CASTTGSSAYEQYF. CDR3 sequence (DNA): TGTGCCAGCACGACAGGGTCGAGCGCCTACGAGCAGTACTTC.

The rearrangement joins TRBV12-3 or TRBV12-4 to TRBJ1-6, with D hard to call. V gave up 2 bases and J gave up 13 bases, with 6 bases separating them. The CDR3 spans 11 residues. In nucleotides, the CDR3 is TGTGCCAGCAGTTTACCGGGGCCCCTCCACTTT. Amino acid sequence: CASSLPGPLHF.

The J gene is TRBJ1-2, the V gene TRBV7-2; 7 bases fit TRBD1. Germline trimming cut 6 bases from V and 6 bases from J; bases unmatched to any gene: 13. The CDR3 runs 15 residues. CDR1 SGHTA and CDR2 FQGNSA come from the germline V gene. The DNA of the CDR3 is TGTGCCAGCAGACCGGACAGGCGAGGGCGGGATGGCTACACCTTC. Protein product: CASRPDRRGRDGYTF.

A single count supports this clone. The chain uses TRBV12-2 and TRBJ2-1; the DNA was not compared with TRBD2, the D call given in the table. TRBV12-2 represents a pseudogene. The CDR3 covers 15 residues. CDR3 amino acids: CASRLGLDRYNEQFF. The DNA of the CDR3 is TGTGCAAGTCGCTTAGGACTAGATAGATACAATGAGCAGTTCTTC.

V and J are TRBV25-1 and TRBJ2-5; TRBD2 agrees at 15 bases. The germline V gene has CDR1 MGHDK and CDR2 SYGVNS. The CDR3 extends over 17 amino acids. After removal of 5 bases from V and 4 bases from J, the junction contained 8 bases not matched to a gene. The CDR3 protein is CASSPGLAGGGGETQYF. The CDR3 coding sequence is TGTGCCAGCAGTCCGGGACTAGCGGGAGGCGGGGGAGAGACCCAGTACTTC.